This record concerns one TCR beta chain sequence. Trimming left V 10 bases short and J 5 bases short, with 14 bases between. In germline, CDR1 is SEHNR, CDR2 FQNEAQ (reference sequence). The CDR3 has 12 residues. The sample belongs to a study of response to subunit inactivated influenza vaccine. TCRdb redid the calling of the RT-PCR reads with MiXCR, one entry per CDR3 protein. The table records roughly 190,000 distinct CDR3 sequences, about 12% of them present only once. The sample also formed part of further work on T cells expressing NK-cell markers. That paper adds: The TCR beta cDNA came from 5'RACE template switching with UMIs. TCR beta repertoires came from sorted CD3+CD56+NKG2C+, CD3+CD56+NKG2C- and CD3+CD56-NKG2C+ T cells. Within the sequenced cohort of eight donors, seven exhibited HCMV seropositivity and one was seronegative. With an anti-gamma-delta TCR antibody, sorting in several experiments was kept to alpha-beta TCR T cells. Also leading the CD3+CD56-NKG2C+ fraction in several donors were these clonotypes.

The chain combines TRBV7-9 with TRBJ2-5; D may be TRBD1 (5 bases). Sequencing was performed on CD8+ T cells sorted from PBMCs, taken approximately 12 days after vaccination. The source of this sequence is a man aged 50 to 60 who received an inactivated influenza vaccine. CDR3: CATGATWETQYF. CDR3 sequence (DNA): TGTGCCACTGGGGCCACGTGGGAGACCCAGTACTTC.